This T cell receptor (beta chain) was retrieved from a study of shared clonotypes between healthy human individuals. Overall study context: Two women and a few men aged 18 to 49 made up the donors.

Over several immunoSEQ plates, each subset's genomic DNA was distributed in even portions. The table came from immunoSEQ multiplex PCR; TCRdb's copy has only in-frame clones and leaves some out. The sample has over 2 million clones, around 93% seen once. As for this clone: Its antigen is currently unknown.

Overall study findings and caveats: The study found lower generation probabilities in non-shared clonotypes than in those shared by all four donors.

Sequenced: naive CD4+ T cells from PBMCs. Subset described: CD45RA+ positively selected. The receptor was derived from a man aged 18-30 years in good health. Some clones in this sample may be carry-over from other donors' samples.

CDR3 loop: CASSPQGSGTETQYF. CDR3 DNA sequence: TGCGCCAGCAGCCCACAGGGGAGTGGAACTGAGACCCAGTACTTC. The chain couples TRBV5-1 to TRBJ2-5, with 7 bases identical to TRBD1. Germline CDR1 reads SGHRS; CDR2 reads YFSETQ. The CDR3 contains 15 residues. V dropped 4 bases and J dropped 5; count of bases not matched to a gene: 11. The full variable domain, its missing parts supplied by reference TRBV5-1 and TRBJ2-5, is KAGVTQTPRYLIKTRGQQVTLSCSPISGHRSVSWYQQTPGQGLQFLFEYFSETQRNKGNFPGRFSGRQFSNSRSEMNVSTLELGDSALYLCASSPQGSGTETQYFGPGTRLLVL.